These T cell receptor beta chains were read from a single sample in a study of blood T cell repertoires in COVID-19. TCRdb keeps only in-frame clones here, not all; method: immunoSEQ multiplex PCR. Of 150,000 to 200,000 clones in the sample, over 80% are singletons; the top ten hold about a tenth. The sequencing input was peripheral blood. The receptors come from a woman older than 75 with active or convalescent COVID-19. The CDR3 runs from the conserved cysteine through the conserved F or W. A D gene is named only where the DNA matches it firmly. Only some rows state a clone size, as once, few, many or a class for expanded clones.

>TRBV6-1|NA|TRBJ1-1|NA
TGTGCCAGCAGTGAGGGGCAGGGATTAGCTTTCTTT
CASSEGQGLAFF
>TRBV10-3|TRBD1|TRBJ1-1|NA
TGTGCCATCAGTGAGGACAGGGGGCGCGTAACTGAAGCTTTCTTT
CAISEDRGRVTEAFF
>TRBV7-9|TRBD1|TRBJ1-1|NA
TGTGCCAGCATCATGGGGACAGGGACCGGGAACACTGAAGCTTTCTTT
CASIMGTGTGNTEAFF
>TRBV27|TRBD1|TRBJ1-2|NA
TGTGCCAGCAGTCGACAGGGGTCGAACTATGGCTACACCTTC
CASSRQGSNYGYTF
>TRBV6-5|TRBD1|TRBJ1-3|NA
TGTGCCAGCAGTCACGGACAGGGAGGTGGAAACACCATATATTTT
CASSHGQGGGNTIYF
>TRBV7-2|TRBD1|TRBJ2-7|NA
TGTGCCAGCAGCGTATGGACAGGGTCTGAATACGAGCAGTACTTC
CASSVWTGSEYEQYF
>TRBV5-1|TRBD1|TRBJ1-5|NA
TGCGCCAGCAGCTTGGAACCTGCCAGGGGGTCGGGTCAGCCCCAGCATTTT
CASSLEPARGSGQPQHF
>TRBV7-9|NA|TRBJ1-1|NA
TGTGCCAGCAGCCCCCCAGGGAGGTACACTGAAGCTTTCTTT
CASSPPGRYTEAFF
>TRBV11-3|NA|TRBJ1-4|NA
TGTGCCAGCAGCTGGGGGGATGAAAAACTGTTTTTT
CASSWGDEKLFF
>TRBV6-1|NA|TRBJ2-7|NA
TGTGCCAGCAGTGAAAGCGAGACAGTGAATACCTACGAGCAGTACTTC
CASSESETVNTYEQYF
>TRBV18|NA|TRBJ2-7|NA
TGTGCCAGCTCACCATCGACAGACGGGCAGTACTTC
CASSPSTDGQYF
>TRBV5-6|NA|TRBJ1-1|NA
TGTGCCAGCAGCACGCGAGGGACTCAAGCTTTCTTT
CASSTRGTQAFF
>TRBV18|NA|TRBJ1-3|NA
TGTGCCAGCTCACCCCAGGGTCCCTCTGGAAACACCATATATTTT
CASSPQGPSGNTIYF
>TRBV4-2|TRBD2|TRBJ2-3|few
TGTGCCAGCAGCCAAGATCAGAGGGGGAGACTAGCGGGCACAGATACGCAGTATTTT
CASSQDQRGRLAGTDTQYF
>TRBV11-2|NA|TRBJ1-1|NA
TGTGCCAGCAGCTTAGGACAGGACTTAATGAACACTGAAGCTTTCTTT
CASSLGQDLMNTEAFF
>TRBV28|NA|TRBJ1-3|NA
TGTGCCAGCAGTGTTCACAGGAGCCCCTCTGGAAACACCATATATTTT
CASSVHRSPSGNTIYF
>TRBV5-1|NA|TRBJ1-2|NA
TGCGCCAGCAGCTTCGAGGTTAACTATGGCTACACCTTC
CASSFEVNYGYTF
>TRBV27|NA|TRBJ2-5|NA
TGTGCCAGCAGTTTATCGCGGGGGCGTGAGACCCAGTACTTC
CASSLSRGRETQYF
>TRBV4-1|NA|TRBJ1-1|NA
TGCGCCAGCAGCCAAGAACCGATCGGGAACACTGAAGCTTTCTTT
CASSQEPIGNTEAFF
>TRBV4-3|NA|TRBJ1-2|NA
TGCGCCAGCAGCCCGGGGGAGGGAGGGCTACAGAACTATGGCTACACCTTC
CASSPGEGGLQNYGYTF
>TRBV7-8|TRBD2|TRBJ2-2|once
TGTGCCAGCAGCCAGGGACTAGCGGACACCGGGGAGCTGTTTTTT
CASSQGLADTGELFF
>TRBV5-1|NA|TRBJ2-2|NA
TGCGCCAGCAGTAGGGCCGGGGGGAACACCGGGGAGCTGTTTTTT
CASSRAGGNTGELFF
>TRBV4-1|NA|TRBJ1-3|NA
TGCGCCAGCAGCCCAGGACACTCTGGAAACACCATATATTTT
CASSPGHSGNTIYF
>TRBV5-4|NA|TRBJ1-1|NA
TGTGCAGCTGGGGCAGGCACTAACCGAAACACTGAAGCTTTCTTT
CAAGAGTNRNTEAFF
>TRBV2|TRBD1|TRBJ1-1|NA
TGTGCCAGCAGGGGCGGACAGGGCAACCTGAACACTGAAGCTTTCTTT
CASRGGQGNLNTEAFF
>TRBV7-2|TRBD2|TRBJ2-2|NA
TGTGCCAGCAGCTTAGGGTTAGCGGGGATGAACACCGGGGAGCTGTTTTTT
CASSLGLAGMNTGELFF
>TRBV5-1|NA|TRBJ1-6|NA
TGCGCCAGCAGCCACGACAAAGGGGATTCACCCCTCCACTTT
CASSHDKGDSPLHF
>TRBV9|NA|TRBJ2-7|NA
TGTGCCAGCAGCGTACACCAGGACAGACCGCTTCGGGAGCAGTACTTC
CASSVHQDRPLREQYF
>TRBV11-2|NA|TRBJ2-4|NA
TGTGCCAGCAGCTTAGATCCTCAGGGGAAAAACATTCAGTACTTC
CASSLDPQGKNIQYF
>TRBV2|TRBD1|TRBJ2-3|NA
TGTGCCAGCAGAGACAGGGGCCCGGTGGATACGCAGTATTTT
CASRDRGPVDTQYF
>TRBV27|TRBD1|TRBJ1-2|NA
TGTGCCAGCAGCTCGGTCGCCCGGACAGGGCATGGCTACACCTTC
CASSSVARTGHGYTF
>TRBV19|TRBD1|TRBJ1-2|few
TGTGCCAGTAGTATAGAAACAGGGGATAGCTATGGCTACACCTTC
CASSIETGDSYGYTF
>TRBV7-9|TRBD2|TRBJ2-5|once
TGTGCCAGCAGCTTAGTAGCGGGGGGCTTCAAAGAGACCCAGTACTTC
CASSLVAGGFKETQYF
>TRBV4-2|NA|TRBJ1-1|NA
TGTGCCAGCAGCCAATTATTGGGAGGGGGGCAGAGGGATGACACTGAAGCTTTCTTT
CASSQLLGGGQRDDTEAFF
>TRBV6-1|NA|TRBJ1-4|NA
TGTGCCAGCAGTGAAGTAGGGGCGACTAATGAAAAACTGTTTTTT
CASSEVGATNEKLFF
>TRBV5-4|TRBD1|TRBJ1-1|NA
TGTGCCAGCAGTCCTACCGCGGACAGGGGCGACACTGAAGCTTTCTTT
CASSPTADRGDTEAFF
>TRBV9|TRBD2|TRBJ2-5|NA
TGTGCCAGCAGCGGGATCGGTGTGGCGGGGGAGGCCCAGTACTTC
CASSGIGVAGEAQYF
>TRBV2|NA|TRBJ1-4|NA
TGTGCCAGCAGTGTTCAGGGCGAAAAACTGTTTTTT
CASSVQGEKLFF
>TRBV19|TRBD1|TRBJ1-1|NA
TGTGCCACCGGAGGGGGACAGTCCATTCTTGAAGCTTTCTTT
CATGGGQSILEAFF
>TRBV6-5|TRBD2|TRBJ2-3|NA
TGTGCCAGCAGTTACTCGACTAGCGGGGGGCAGGATACGCAGTATTTT
CASSYSTSGGQDTQYF